This paragraph covers one T cell receptor beta chain sequence. Its antigen is currently unknown. This probably arose from a read error, given a far larger clone one base away. The same CDR3 arises from other DNA sequences in this sample as well. Each subset's genomic DNA was split evenly across several immunoSEQ plates. This table comes from immunoSEQ multiplex PCR, and its TCRdb copy is limited to in-frame clones, with some not included. Of around 1.1 million clones in the sample, around 78% were seen once. This sample was taken from a study of shared clonotypes between healthy human individuals. Across the whole study: The study drew on two women and a few men aged 18 to 49 as donors. Study-wide results and limits: Across subsets, estimated richness was generally greater for naive than for memory populations.

The CDR3 contains 11 residues. Germline V lookup: CDR1 SGHTA, CDR2 FQGNSA. The V end was cut by 5 bases, the J end by 2 bases, with 2 bases between. The origin of this receptor is a young man in good health. Some clones in this sample may be carry-over from other donors' samples. Sequencing was done on a sample of memory CD4+ T cells from PBMCs. This sample's subset: CD45RA-negative fraction. The chain carries TRBV7-2 and TRBJ2-3; no firm D call. CDR3 DNA sequence: TGTGCCAGCAGCGTCACAGATACGCAGTATTTT. This translates into CASSVTDTQYF. The complete variable domain, with remaining parts taken from reference TRBV7-2 and TRBJ2-3, reads GAGVSQSPSNKVTEKGKDVELRCDPISGHTALYWYRQSLGQGLEFLIYFQGNSAPDKSGLPSDRFSAERTGGSVSTLTIQRTQQEDSAVYLCASSVTDTQYFGPGTRLTVL.